This is a list of T cell receptor beta chains from one sample in a study of cytotoxic CD8 clonotypes in ibrutinib-treated CLL. The protocol was immunoSEQ multiplex PCR, while the TCRdb copy is restricted to in-frame clones and leaves out a portion. Of roughly 18,000 clones in the sample, roughly 80% are singletons; the top ten hold roughly 5.7%. The specimen was PBMCs, collected before ibrutinib treatment. The receptors come from a human donor with chronic lymphocytic leukemia. The CDR3 runs from the conserved cysteine through the conserved F or W. Each record gives: D gene, V gene, J gene, clone size, CDR3 DNA, CDR3 protein. D genes are given only for firm matches. Some rows have no size entry. The others give once, few or many, or a class for an expanded clone.

>TRBD1|TRBV6-6|TRBJ2-7|few
TGTGCCAGCAGTTACTTACGACAGGGGATTAAGTACGAGCAGTACTTC
CASSYLRQGIKYEQYF
>-|TRBV29-1|TRBJ2-5|few
TGCAGCGTTAGACCATCGGAGACCCAGTACTTC
CSVRPSETQYF
>-|TRBV6-1|TRBJ1-2|-
TGTGCCAGCACCTTAAGGGGGGATGGCTACACCTTC
CASTLRGDGYTF
>-|TRBV6-6|TRBJ2-4|-
TGTGCCAGCAGTTCCCCTCGGGGGACCAAAAACATTCAGTACTTC
CASSSPRGTKNIQYF
>-|TRBV12-5|TRBJ2-1|-
TGTGCTAGTGGGGGGGATGAGCAGTTCTTC
CASGGDEQFF
>-|TRBV5-1|TRBJ2-1|-
TGCGCCAGCAGTTCATCGTTCAATGAGCAGTTCTTC
CASSSSFNEQFF
>TRBD2|TRBV5-1|TRBJ2-1|-
TGCGCCAGCAGCTTCCTAGCGGGGGGCTTCGGCTCCTACAATGAGCAGTTCTTC
CASSFLAGGFGSYNEQFF
>TRBD1|TRBV27|TRBJ2-2|few
TGTGCCAGCAGTTTATGGGACAGGGGAACCGGGGAGCTGTTTTTT
CASSLWDRGTGELFF
>-|TRBV6-5|TRBJ2-1|-
TGTGCCAGCAGTTACATGGGTAGAAATGAGCAGTTCTTC
CASSYMGRNEQFF
>-|TRBV5-5|TRBJ1-2|once
TGTGCCAGCAGCTTGGTCGGTCAGGGACTTAACTATGGCTACACCTTC
CASSLVGQGLNYGYTF
>-|TRBV11-2|TRBJ2-1|-
TGTGCCAGCAGCCGGCGGGGATTCTACAATGAGCAGTTCTTC
CASSRRGFYNEQFF
>TRBD1|TRBV7-9|TRBJ1-5|-
TGTGCCAGCAGCCCCGCGGACAGGTCGGGCGGGACCCAGCATTTT
CASSPADRSGGTQHF
>-|TRBV7-2|TRBJ1-2|-
TGTGCCAGCAGCTTAATGGGGGTCTATGGCTACACCTTC
CASSLMGVYGYTF
>-|TRBV27|TRBJ2-5|-
TGTGCCAGCAGCCATGCAGCAGGGGGGAGCCCCCAAGAGACCCAGTACTTC
CASSHAAGGSPQETQYF
>TRBD2|TRBV18|TRBJ2-5|-
TGTGCCAGCTCACCACTCCCGGGACTAGGGGGGACCCAGTACTTC
CASSPLPGLGGTQYF
>-|TRBV6-5|TRBJ1-2|-
TGTGCCAGCAGTACCGGGGGACAAAACTATGGCTACACCTTC
CASSTGGQNYGYTF
>-|TRBV5-1|TRBJ1-3|-
TGCGCCAGCAGCTTGGACGGGCCGAGCTCTGGAAACACCATATATTTT
CASSLDGPSSGNTIYF
>-|TRBV7-2|TRBJ1-2|-
TGTGCCAGCAGCTTAGTTTGGGGGGCTCGGGGCTACACCTTC
CASSLVWGARGYTF